Below, one TCR beta chain is given with its context. This clone's antigen is unknown. For each CD8+ T cell subset, flow sorting was done in triplicate, and under 350,000 cells per subset went directly into RLT lysis buffer. To exclude memory contaminants, naive CD8+ T cells were stringently defined as CD45RO-CCR7+CD27+CD95-. Peripheral blood mononuclear cells were isolated from buffy coats by standard density gradient centrifugation. Naive CXCR3-negative and CXCR3-positive CD8+ T cells were flow-sorted on a FACSAria III. Total RNA was extracted from sorted cells with an RNeasy Mini Kit. Sequencing took place on a NextSeq 550. The Human TCR Profiling Kit (MiLaboratory) was used to prepare UMI-labeled 5' RACE TRB cDNA libraries. cDNA synthesis used the entire amount of extracted RNA, and PCR amplification then used the entire amount of cDNA produced. Libraries were prepared in parallel with an identical number of PCR cycles. Per the original workflow: With a minimum of two reads required per UMI, MIGEC and MiXCR pulled out about 50,000 +/- 10,000 unique UMI-labeled TRB cDNA molecules from each library. On average, about 40,000 +/- 10,000 functional in-frame TRB CDR3 nucleotide clonotypes lacking stop codons were found per library. After downsampling to 5000 UMI-labeled TRB molecules per sample, diversity metrics such as normalized Shannon-Wiener and Chao1 were calculated in VDJtools. VDJtools was used to calculate clonotype-size-weighted physicochemical properties of the central five CDR3 residues, namely interaction energy, strength, volume and Kidera factor 4. Each CDR3 protein sequence appears as one entry after TCRdb reprocessed the reads, and no DNA is included. The V and J calls here are based on TCRdb, not the publication. The sample table gives over 95,000 distinct CDR3 sequences. The top ten hold around 0.35% of the sample.

The sample belongs to a study of CXCR3-negative and CXCR3-positive naive CD8 T cells (dated by TCRdb to the late 2010s). Background for the entire study: About 150 million TRB reads were obtained in total, roughly 1.5 +/- 0.3 million reads per library. Data from under 12 donors, pooled across two independent experiments, went into the diversity and physicochemical repertoire analyses. For the TRBV-TRBJ cluster analysis, the naive subsets came from roughly 5 donors, while the memory cells came from 3 donors. Overall results and qualifications from the work: Repertoire diversity was comparably high in both naive subsets but much lower in memory CD8+ T cells. Similar TRBV-TRBJ usage was shown by naive CXCR3-negative and CXCR3-positive cells from the same donor, whereas distinct patterns were shown by memory cells. Freshly isolated PBMCs were used for most assays because CXCR3 expression went down partially after cryopreservation. Because surface CD5, which has been linked to self-reactivity in mice, was comparable between naive subsets, TCR interaction strength was also inferred from TRB CDR3 physicochemical properties. Compared with CXCR3-negative naive cells, CXCR3-positive naive cells had TRB CDR3s with higher hydrophobicity (lower Kidera factor 4), lower energy, and higher strength and volume indices.

Taken from the germline V gene (reference sequence), the CDR1 and CDR2 loops are SEHNR and FQNEAQ. The CDR3 has 17 amino acids, counting the end cysteine and phenylalanine. The entry carries no DNA sequence. The sequenced material came from naive CXCR3+ CD8+ T cells from blood. The sample's cell subset or site, from its label and the paper: CD45RO-CCR7+CD27+CD95- naive CD8+ T cells expressing CXCR3 (TNR3+). The chain joins TRBV7-9 to TRBJ2-1; TCRdb selects TRBD2, and the lack of DNA leaves this call unchecked. This receptor was taken from a human donor in good health. Some clones in this sample may be carry-over from other donors' samples. Here the CDR3 is given as CASSSRRGPGSYNEQLF.